Ten or more counts support the clone carrying this T cell receptor beta chain. Trimming stripped 0 bases from V and 8 bases from J, with 11 bases between. Germline lookup yields CDR1 MNHEY and CDR2 SVGAGI. The CDR3 consists of 14 residues. The time point: newly diagnosed GD, antithyroid drugs for less than 3 months. PBMC-extracted RNA yielded the TCR library. The data were obtained in a study of regulatory T cells in long-lasting Graves disease. For TCR beta, libraries came from iRepertoire HTBI primers and Arm-PCR of CDR3 regions. TCRdb reanalysed the multiplex PCR reads using MiXCR and keeps one entry per CDR3 protein. The sample has about 200,000 distinct CDR3 sequences, approximately 19% seen once; the top ten hold approximately 12%. These data are also associated with another study on T cells in Graves' hyperthyroidism and ophthalmopathy.

The receptor's source is a woman in her 30s with Graves disease. The sequenced sample was peripheral blood mononuclear cells (PBMCs), obtained at new diagnosis, from a patient treated with antithyroid drugs. V and J are TRBV6-5 and TRBJ2-1; D gene ambiguous. The DNA for the CDR3 is TGTGCCAGCAGTTACTCGACCAGTTCTTATGAGCAGTTCTTC. Protein product: CASSYSTSSYEQFF.